The 23 T cell receptor beta chains below were found in one sample sequenced in a study of OX40 agonist ivuxolimab in advanced cancers. The method was the immunoSEQ multiplex PCR assay. TCRdb mirrors the immuneACCESS table, restricted to in-frame sequences. Some clones are absent from its copies; in checked studies, under half trace to an unresolved V gene, and the reason for the others is unknown. The sample table contains around 70,000 clones; only one count was recorded for about 85% of them. Jointly, the top ten make up more than 0.45% of the sample. The source material was CD4+ or CD8+ T cells sorted from blood, sampled in a trial of the OX40 agonist ivuxolimab. Every receptor here comes from an adult with an advanced solid tumor such as melanoma, head and neck, liver or kidney cancer.

This clone occurred once. The genes are TRBV28 and TRBJ2-3, with 8 bases lining up with TRBD1. CDR3 length equals 12 residues. V was clipped by 6 bases and J by 6 bases; unmatched bases: 2. Germline V gene lookup returns CDR1 MDHEN and CDR2 SYDVKM. The CDR3 DNA follows: TGTGCCAGCAGCTACAGGGGGGATACGCAGTATTTT. It yields the protein CASSYRGDTQYF.

The chain couples TRBV10-3 to TRBJ1-2; maybe TRBD1 (5 bases). In germline, CDR1 is ENHRY, CDR2 SYGVKD. V was pared by 0 bases and J by 1 base, with 18 bases between. The CDR3 spans 18 residues. Here the CDR3 DNA reads TGTGCCATCAGTGAGTCGGATTACGGGGGTTCCGTTAACTATGGCTACACCTTC. Translation: CAISESDYGGSVNYGYTF.

The chain links TRBV30 to TRBJ2-7, with D perhaps assigned TRBD1 or TRBD2 (6 bases each). This CDR3 is 14 amino acids long. From germline, CDR1 is GTSNPN and CDR2 SVGIG (reference sequence). Trimming shortened V by 0 bases and J by 4 bases, and 13 bases separated the two germline ends. In DNA, the CDR3 is TGTGCCTGGAGTGTTGGGGGGCAGAGGTACGAGCAGTACTTC. Its translation: CAWSVGGQRYEQYF. Drawing the rest from reference TRBV30 and TRBJ2-7, the complete variable domain is SQTIHQWPATLVQPVGSPLSLECTVEGTSNPNLYWYRQAAGRGLQLLFYSVGIGQISSEVPQNLSASRPQDRQFILSSKKLLLSDSGFYLCAWSVGGQRYEQYFGPGTRLTVT.

This clone was seen more than once but under ten times. The chain joins TRBV4-1 to TRBJ2-3; D unresolved. Trimming stripped 4 bases from V and 5 bases from J, with 13 bases between. This CDR3 is 14 amino acids long. The germline CDR1 and CDR2 sequences are MGHRA and YSYEKL. The CDR3, as DNA: TGCGCCAGCAGCCTTGCCTGGAGTGGAGATACGCAGTATTTT. Amino acids: CASSLAWSGDTQYF.

In DNA, the CDR3 is TGTGCCAGCAGCAAGACCCCCGACACCATATATTTT. Translating gives CASSKTPDTIYF. This chain links TRBV11-2 with TRBJ1-3, with D unclear. The V and J ends lost 5 bases and 8 bases respectively, with 10 bases between them. Germline CDR1 and CDR2: SGHAT and FQNNGV. The CDR3 covers 12 residues.

The gene calls are TRBV9 and TRBJ2-3, with 11 bases matching TRBD2. The CDR3 sequence is 12 residues long. From germline, CDR1 is SGDLS and CDR2 YYNGEE. With V trimmed by 3 bases and J by 11 bases, 2 bases remained unmatched. CDR3 sequence reads: CASSALAGGQYF. CDR3 sequence (DNA): TGTGCCAGCAGCGCCCTAGCGGGGGGGCAGTATTTT.

This clone came up a few times. The rearrangement links TRBV28 to TRBJ2-7; D may correspond to TRBD1 or TRBD2 (5 bases each). The CDR3 contains 16 residues. Per germline, CDR1 MDHEN and CDR2 SYDVKM. The germline V and J ends were trimmed by 2 bases and 2 bases, with 16 bases remaining between them. The CDR3 sequence: CASSLLGPGRTYEQYF. The CDR3 DNA is TGTGCCAGCAGTTTACTCGGACCGGGGCGGACCTACGAGCAGTACTTC.

DNA for the CDR3: TGCGCCAGCAGCCGGCTGGGAGGGGCGGATGAAAAACTGTTTTTT. As protein: CASSRLGGADEKLFF. V and J are TRBV4-1 and TRBJ1-4; maybe TRBD1 (5 bases). V gave up 4 bases and J gave up 6 bases, with 15 bases separating them. Germline V gene data show CDR1 as MGHRA and CDR2 as YSYEKL. The CDR3 length is 15 residues.

The rearrangement links TRBV30 to TRBJ2-1, with D possibly matching TRBD1 (5 bases). V was pared by 4 bases and J by 9 bases, with 16 bases between. The CDR3 loop spans 13 amino acids. Germline V CDR1 and CDR2: GTSNPN, SVGIG (reference sequence). The CDR3 sequence: CAWTLGRSGEQFF. The CDR3 DNA sequence: TGTGCCTGGACCTTGGGGCGTTCGGGTGAGCAGTTCTTC.

CDR3 residues: CASSPQRIGHSNTEAFF. Written as DNA, the CDR3 is TGTGCCAGCTCACCACAGAGGATAGGACATTCGAACACTGAAGCTTTCTTT. The chain carries TRBV18 and TRBJ1-1; possibly TRBD1 for D (5 bases). Trimming took 1 base from V and 1 from J, leaving 16 bases between them. Germline values: CDR1 KGHSH, CDR2 LQKENI. The length of the CDR3 is 17 residues.

The DNA of the CDR3 is TGTGCCAGCAGCGTGGGACAGGGATCGGACGGCTACACCTTC. Translated: CASSVGQGSDGYTF. V gene TRBV6-4 combines with J gene TRBJ1-2; the match to TRBD1 covers 9 bases. The ends lost 6 bases at V and 8 bases at J; junction bases unmatched: 10. CDR3 length: 14 residues. CDR1 and CDR2 (germline): MRHNA, SNTAGT.

The genes are TRBV5-8 and TRBJ2-5; maybe TRBD1 (5 bases). The CDR3 runs 13 residues. Germline V lookup: CDR1 SGHTS, CDR2 YDEGEE. V was pared by 0 bases and J by 4 bases, with 7 bases between. The CDR3 spells CASSLVRGETQYF. Here the CDR3 DNA reads TGTGCCAGCAGCTTGGTTAGGGGAGAGACCCAGTACTTC.

The chain recombines TRBV7-9 with TRBJ2-2; no reliable D call. CDR3 size: 12 residues. The V and J ends lost 5 bases and 3 bases respectively, with 4 bases between them. Germline V lookup: CDR1 SEHNR, CDR2 FQNEAQ (reference sequence). The CDR3 bases are TGTGCCAGCAGCCCACACACCGGGGAGCTGTTTTTT. It specifies CASSPHTGELFF.

This clone was counted only a few times. The chain couples TRBV19 to TRBJ2-4; possible D gene TRBD1, 7 bases. The germline V gene has CDR1 LNHDA and CDR2 SQIVND (reference sequence). The CDR3 spans 16 residues. V lost 3 bases and J lost 3, with 15 bases in between. CDR3 loop: CASSIGGGQGKNIQYF. CDR3 DNA sequence: TGTGCCAGTAGTATTGGAGGGGGCCAGGGCAAAAACATTCAGTACTTC.

The V and J genes are TRBV30 and TRBJ1-4, with 9 bases fitting TRBD1. V was pared by 0 bases and J by 1 base, with 0 bases of the junction left unmatched. Germline V gene sequence: CDR1 GTSNPN, CDR2 SVGIG (reference sequence). CDR3 length: 15 amino acids. CDR3 nucleotide sequence: TGTGCCTGGAGTGTGGGACAGGGAACTAATGAAAAACTGTTTTTT. Translating it yields CAWSVGQGTNEKLFF.

The chain carries TRBV5-4 and TRBJ1-2, with D perhaps matching TRBD1 (5 bases). The CDR3 totals 14 residues. Trimming removed 0 bases at V and 7 bases at J, with 13 bases between. CDR1 is SGHNT and CDR2 is YYREEE in the germline V gene (reference sequence). In nucleotides, the CDR3 is TGTGCCAGCAGCTTGGGTGGGGCCGGGGGTGGCTACACCTTC. It is translated as CASSLGGAGGGYTF. The whole variable domain, remainder taken from reference TRBV5-4 and TRBJ1-2, is ETGVTQSPTHLIKTRGQQVTLRCSSQSGHNTVSWYQQALGQGPQFIFQYYREEENGRGNFPPRFSGLQFPNYSSELNVNALELDDSALYLCASSLGGAGGGYTFGSGTRLTVV.

This chain links TRBV29-1 with TRBJ1-3, with 7 bases that match TRBD1. The V gene end was trimmed by 7 bases and the J gene end by 4 bases; junction bases not matched to a gene: 4. CDR1 and CDR2 (germline): SQVTM, ANQGSEA. There are 12 residues in the CDR3. CDR3 in DNA: TGCAGCGCGACAGGGCCCGGAAACACCATATATTTT. Protein sequence: CSATGPGNTIYF.

The V and J genes are TRBV12-2 and TRBJ1-2; the D segment call TRBD1 is taken from the table without a DNA check. TRBV12-2 is labeled a pseudogene. The CDR3 consists of 13 residues. In nucleotides, the CDR3 is TGTGCAAGTCGCTCGACAGAGCCCTATGGCTACACCTTC. This codes for CASRSTEPYGYTF.

A single count supports this clone. CDR3: CASSFTGEGYTF. DNA of the CDR3: TGCGCCAGCAGCTTTACAGGGGAAGGCTACACCTTC. The rearrangement joins TRBV5-1 to TRBJ1-2; 7 positions match TRBD1. CDR3 length: 12 residues. J lost 8 bases, V lost 2 bases, and 3 bases had no gene match. Germline values: CDR1 SGHRS, CDR2 YFSETQ.

This clone was recorded once. This chain connects TRBV5-6 to TRBJ1-1; D is undetermined. The CDR3 loop spans 13 amino acids. Between the trimmed V and J ends, which lost 0 bases and 4 bases, there was a span of 7 bases. Looked up from germline, CDR1 is SGHDT and CDR2 is YYEEEE. The CDR3, as DNA: TGTGCCAGCAGCTTGGCGGGAGCCACTGAAGCTTTCTTT. Translation gives CASSLAGATEAFF.

This chain joins TRBV11-2 and TRBJ2-5, with 12 bases matching TRBD1. This CDR3 is 16 amino acids long. CDR1 and CDR2 from the germline V gene are SGHAT and FQNNGV. With V trimmed by 5 bases and J by 5 bases, 9 bases remained unmatched. The CDR3 region is CASSNAGTGGFETQYF. In DNA form, the CDR3 reads TGTGCCAGCAGCAACGCGGGGACAGGGGGCTTCGAGACCCAGTACTTC.

CDR3 sequence reads: CASSLTLGTGSYEQYF. In DNA, the CDR3 is TGTGCCAGCAGCTTGACCCTCGGGACTGGCTCCTACGAGCAGTACTTC. The genes are TRBV5-6 and TRBJ2-7, with a tentative D call TRBD2 (6 bases). This CDR3 contains 16 residues. Deletions cut 1 base from V and 0 bases from J, with 14 bases between. The V gene's germline CDR1 is SGHDT and CDR2 YYEEEE.

This clone has only one observation. The rearrangement joins TRBV28 to TRBJ1-2; TRBD1 might be the D (5 bases). The germline gives CDR1 MDHEN, CDR2 SYDVKM. CDR3 length: 14 residues. The V end lost 7 bases, the J end lost 0 bases, and 12 bases lay between the germline ends. The CDR3 bases are TGTGCCAGCAAAGGGGAAACTCCTAACTATGGCTACACCTTC. It encodes CASKGETPNYGYTF.